This T cell receptor (beta chain) was retrieved from a study of blood T cell repertoires in COVID-19. Study at large: Whether acute or convalescent, the COVID-19 samples came from the United States, Italy and Spain. Sample material is recorded as cDNA or gDNA derived from T cells, B-cell-depleted T cells, or PBMCs.

Original analysis: Nucleated cell counts were estimated from reference gene primer amplification. The assay was immunoSEQ multiplex PCR, and TCRdb's table has in-frame clones only and misses some. Clone size and V and J calls were adopted from that table, with D and trimming inferred from the DNA. Of about 68,000 clones listed, 75% to 85% are singletons. CDR3 length: 14 residues. V shed 1 base and J shed 8 bases, with 12 bases lying between them. Germline V lookup: CDR1 LGHDT, CDR2 YNNKEL (reference sequence). The chain has TRBV3-1 (or the pseudogene TRBV3-2) and TRBJ2-1; perhaps TRBD1 as D (7 bases). The sequencing sample was made of peripheral blood. The receptor comes from a man between 50 and 59 years old with acute or convalescent COVID-19. This CDR3 is CASSQGGTDHEQFF. DNA for the CDR3: TGTGCCAGCAGCCAAGGCGGGACAGACCATGAGCAGTTCTTC.